This T cell receptor (beta chain) emerged from a study of OX40 agonist ivuxolimab in advanced cancers. Across the whole study: Ivuxolimab is an agonistic anti-OX40 (CD134) antibody, and patients were treated with it. The mean age was roughly 60 years, ranging from about 20 to 90, with under 90% of participants male. General observations from the study: Antigen specificity remained undetermined for the expanded peripheral T cells.

As concerns this clone: No antigen is known for it.

Profiled with immunoSEQ multiplex PCR; TCRdb holds only in-frame clones, not every one. This table has tens of thousands of clones, about 88% appearing once. In germline, CDR1 is WNHNN, CDR2 SYGVQD (reference sequence). Trimming cost V 2 bases and J 6 bases, with 8 bases left between them. The CDR3 extends over 12 amino acids. The TCR sequence derives from an adult with an advanced solid tumor such as melanoma, head and neck, liver or kidney cancer. The sample consisted of CD4+ or CD8+ T cells sorted from blood, taken in a trial of the OX40 agonist ivuxolimab. V gene TRBV10-1 combines with J gene TRBJ2-7, with a possible D match to TRBD1 (5 bases). CDR3 protein: CASSEVGAEQYF. CDR3 sequence (DNA): TGCGCCAGCAGTGAGGTTGGGGCCGAGCAGTACTTC.